This T cell receptor beta chain was found in a study of T cells in Graves' hyperthyroidism and ophthalmopathy. In germline, CDR1 is PRHDT, CDR2 FYEKMQ (reference sequence). CDR3 length: 12 residues. V was clipped by 10 bases and J by 4 bases, with 10 bases between them. TCR beta CDR3 regions were amplified from RNA. The study used the HTBI primer set for a first-round RT-PCR of the TCR CDR3. MiXCR was run by TCRdb on the multiplex PCR reads, yielding one entry per CDR3 protein. This table holds some 570,000 distinct CDR3 sequences, 17% found once. Researchers barred patients who had uncontrolled infection, other autoimmune disease, pregnancy or lactation. This clonotype appeared many times.

The specimen was blood. The genes are TRBV13 and TRBJ2-2; D ambiguous. The TCR was taken from a woman aged 18 to 35 with Graves' ophthalmopathy. The CDR3 sequence is CANLAATGELFF. Here the CDR3 DNA reads TGTGCCAATCTGGCAGCCACCGGGGAGCTGTTTTTT. The full variable domain, its missing parts supplied by reference TRBV13 and TRBJ2-2, is AAGVIQSPRHLIKEKRETATLKCYPIPRHDTVYWYQQGPGQDPQFLISFYEKMQSDKGSIPDRFSAQQFSDYHSELNMSSLELGDSALYFCANLAATGELFFGEGSRLTVL.